Each of the 17 T cell receptor beta chains below was sequenced from the same sample in a study of blood T cell repertoires in COVID-19. Using immunoSEQ multiplex PCR, the repertoire was profiled, and TCRdb retains in-frame clones only, with some absent. The sample consists of about 26,000 clones, almost 90% of them appearing once. Sequencing input: peripheral blood. The receptor source for this set is a man between 65 and 85 years old with acute or convalescent COVID-19.

The chain couples TRBV6-5 to TRBJ1-2, with 9 bases identical to TRBD1. The CDR3 loop spans 13 amino acids. The germline CDR1 and CDR2 sequences are MNHEY and SVGAGI. CDR3 sequence reads: CGEGDRASYGYTF. The CDR3 region has the DNA TGTGGGGAGGGGGACAGGGCGAGCTATGGCTACACCTTC.

This clone came up once. This chain links TRBV15 with TRBJ2-1, with a possible D match to TRBD1 (5 bases). Per the germline V gene, CDR1 is LNHNV and CDR2 is YYDKDF (reference sequence). Between the trimmed V and J ends, which lost 2 bases and 14 bases, there was a span of 16 bases. The length of the CDR3 is 13 residues. The DNA of the CDR3 is TGTGCCACCAGCAGACCAGGGTATAGCAGGGAGTTCTTC. Encoded protein: CATSRPGYSREFF.

This chain uses TRBV2 with TRBJ2-7, with TRBD2 matching 8 bases. V dropped 5 bases and J dropped 2; count of bases not matched to a gene: 8. This CDR3 has 15 residues. Per germline, CDR1 SNHLY and CDR2 FYNNEI. CDR3 amino acids: CASSSQAGATYEQYF. The DNA for the CDR3 is TGTGCCAGCAGTTCCCAAGCGGGAGCGACCTACGAGCAGTACTTC.

V gene TRBV4-3 combines with J gene TRBJ1-4, with TRBD1 matching over 9 bases. Germline V lookup: CDR1 LGHNA, CDR2 YSLEER. This CDR3 is 16 amino acids long. V lost 1 base and J lost 7; bases outside the gene matches: 7. CDR3 nucleotide sequence: TGCGCCAGCAGCCAAGGAAACAGGGGGCGCACTGAAAAACTGTTTTTT. Protein: CASSQGNRGRTEKLFF.

The chain carries TRBV27 and TRBJ1-5; D is perhaps TRBD1 (5 bases). The length of the CDR3 is 13 residues. CDR1 is MNHEY, CDR2 SMNVEV, per germline (reference sequence). Trimming pared 2 bases from V and 6 bases from J, leaving 8 bases between. The CDR3 protein is CASSLKGVQPQHF. CDR3 DNA sequence: TGTGCCAGCAGTTTAAAAGGGGTTCAGCCCCAGCATTTT.

In DNA form, the CDR3 reads TGTGCCAGCAGTGGACAGGTTTGGGGATCACCCCTCCACTTT. The encoded protein is CASSGQVWGSPLHF. The genes are TRBV25-1 and TRBJ1-6, with D maybe TRBD1 (6 bases). V lost 4 bases to trimming and J lost 10 bases, with 14 bases between them. Germline CDR1 reads MGHDK; CDR2 reads SYGVNS. CDR3 length: 14 residues.

This chain uses TRBV7-3 with TRBJ2-1; 7 bases line up with TRBD2. The germline gives CDR1 SGHTA, CDR2 FQGTGA. CDR3 size: 12 residues. V gave up 6 bases and J gave up 7 bases; unmatched junction bases: 3. In DNA, the CDR3 is TGTGCCAGCAGTTCTAGCGGTAATGAGCAGTTCTTC. It specifies CASSSSGNEQFF.

V and J are TRBV27 and TRBJ2-7; TRBD2 agrees at 11 bases. This CDR3 has 17 residues. V was pared by 7 bases and J by 0 bases, with 11 bases of the junction left unmatched. Germline values: CDR1 MNHEY, CDR2 SMNVEV (reference sequence). Here the CDR3 reads CASKMRLAGGRSYEQYF. For the CDR3, the DNA is TGTGCCAGCAAAATGAGGCTAGCGGGAGGCCGCTCCTACGAGCAGTACTTC.

J is TRBJ1-1 and V is TRBV19; D may be TRBD1 (5 bases). Germline loops: CDR1 LNHDA, CDR2 SQIVND (reference sequence). V dropped 7 bases and J dropped 3 bases, with 21 bases sitting between them. This CDR3 has 16 amino acids. CDR3 amino acids: CASMRMAHRGDTEAFF. In DNA, the CDR3 is TGTGCCAGTATGAGGATGGCCCACCGGGGGGACACTGAAGCTTTCTTT.

The chain has TRBV3-1 (or the pseudogene TRBV3-2) and TRBJ2-1, with a tentative D call TRBD1 (6 bases). The CDR3 runs to 14 residues. The germline V gene encodes CDR1 LGHDT and CDR2 YNNKEL (reference sequence). Trimming stripped 8 bases from V and 2 bases from J, with 13 bases between. CDR3 protein: CASGGGPAYNEQFF. In DNA form, the CDR3 reads TGTGCCAGCGGGGGCGGGCCTGCCTACAATGAGCAGTTCTTC.

The chain carries TRBV3-1 (or the pseudogene TRBV3-2) and TRBJ2-2, with 8 bases that match TRBD1. The CDR3 extends over 14 amino acids. Germline V gives CDR1 LGHDT, CDR2 YNNKEL (reference sequence). V was pared by 0 bases and J by 13 bases, with 7 bases of the junction left unmatched. CDR3 DNA sequence: TGTGCCAGCAGCCAAGACGGACAGGGAAGTGCGCTGTTTTTT. It translates to CASSQDGQGSALFF.

This chain uses TRBV5-1 with TRBJ2-3; the D gene is possibly TRBD1 (7 bases). V was trimmed by 6 bases and J by 6 bases, leaving 14 bases between them. Per germline, CDR1 SGHRS and CDR2 YFSETQ. The CDR3 has 13 amino acids. CDR3 protein: CASTQGGMDTQYF. In nucleotides, the CDR3 is TGCGCCAGCACGCAGGGGGGTATGGATACGCAGTATTTT.

V is TRBV7-2 and J is TRBJ1-1; tentatively, D is TRBD1 (6 bases). Germline V CDR1 and CDR2: SGHTA, FQGNSA. The V and J ends lost 2 bases and 1 base respectively, with 17 bases between them. The CDR3 has 17 residues. The CDR3 region has the DNA TGTGCCAGCAGCTTATCGGGACTACCGGGACAGAACACTGAAGCTTTCTTT. Its translation: CASSLSGLPGQNTEAFF.

This clone was observed once. J is TRBJ2-4 and V is TRBV18; 7 positions match TRBD2. The germline V gene encodes CDR1 KGHSH and CDR2 LQKENI. V lost 3 bases and J lost 5; bases outside the gene matches: 4. This CDR3 is built from 14 residues. CDR3 amino acids: CASSPREDQNIQYF. Written as DNA, the CDR3 is TGTGCCAGCTCACCTCGGGAGGACCAAAACATTCAGTACTTC.

The rearrangement links TRBV4-3 to TRBJ2-3; 16 positions agree with TRBD2. Germline CDR1 and CDR2: LGHNA and YSLEER. V trimming: 2 bases; J trimming: 9 bases; junction bases outside the gene matches: 14. The CDR3 has 19 amino acids. The CDR3 DNA is TGCGCCAGCAGCCAAACTCCCCCTACCCCGGGACTAGCGGGAGGGACGCAGTATTTT. Translating it yields CASSQTPPTPGLAGGTQYF.

The chain uses TRBV10-3 and TRBJ2-1, with 7 bases matching TRBD2. The CDR3 is made up of 15 amino acids. Trimming removed 8 bases from V and 2 bases from J; junction bases left unmatched: 9. Germline CDR1 ENHRY, CDR2 SYGVKD. Here the CDR3 DNA reads TGTGCCATCGGAAGGGGCGGGAGCACCTACAATGAGCAGTTCTTC. Its translation: CAIGRGGSTYNEQFF.

V gene TRBV18 combines with J gene TRBJ2-7; 8 nucleotides agree with TRBD2. Germline V lookup: CDR1 KGHSH, CDR2 LQKENI. Trimming at V came to 5 bases and at J to 3 bases, leaving 6 bases not matched to a gene. The CDR3 totals 14 residues. CDR3 bases: TGTGCCAGCTCAGAGGGGACTAGGATCTACGAGCAGTACTTC. The encoded protein is CASSEGTRIYEQYF.